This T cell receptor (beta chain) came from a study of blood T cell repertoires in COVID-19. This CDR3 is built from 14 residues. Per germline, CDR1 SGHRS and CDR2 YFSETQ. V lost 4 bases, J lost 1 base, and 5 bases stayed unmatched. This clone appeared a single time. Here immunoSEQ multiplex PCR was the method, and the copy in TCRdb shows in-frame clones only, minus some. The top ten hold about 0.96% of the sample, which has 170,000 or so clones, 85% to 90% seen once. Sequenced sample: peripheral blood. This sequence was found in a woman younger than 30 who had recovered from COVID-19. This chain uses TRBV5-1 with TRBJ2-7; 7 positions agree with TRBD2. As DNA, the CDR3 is TGCGCCAGCAGCAAACGGACTAGATCCTACGAGCAGTACTTC. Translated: CASSKRTRSYEQYF.